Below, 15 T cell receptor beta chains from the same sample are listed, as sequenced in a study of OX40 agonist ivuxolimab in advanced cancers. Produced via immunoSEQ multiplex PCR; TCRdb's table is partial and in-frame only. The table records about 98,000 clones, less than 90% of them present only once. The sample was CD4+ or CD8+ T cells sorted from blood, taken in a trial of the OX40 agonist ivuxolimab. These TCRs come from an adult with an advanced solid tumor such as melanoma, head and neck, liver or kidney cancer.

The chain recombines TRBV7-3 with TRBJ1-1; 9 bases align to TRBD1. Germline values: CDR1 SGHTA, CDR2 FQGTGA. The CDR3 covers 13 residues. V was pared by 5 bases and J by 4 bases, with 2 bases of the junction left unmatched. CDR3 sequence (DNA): TGTGCCAGCAGCGTGACAGGGGGCACTGAAGCTTTCTTT. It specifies CASSVTGGTEAFF.

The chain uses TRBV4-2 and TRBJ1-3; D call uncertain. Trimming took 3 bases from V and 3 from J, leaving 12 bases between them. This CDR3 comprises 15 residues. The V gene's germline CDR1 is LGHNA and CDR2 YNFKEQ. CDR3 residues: CASSHGGGVGNTIYF. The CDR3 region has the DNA TGTGCCAGCAGCCATGGAGGCGGGGTTGGAAACACCATATATTTT.

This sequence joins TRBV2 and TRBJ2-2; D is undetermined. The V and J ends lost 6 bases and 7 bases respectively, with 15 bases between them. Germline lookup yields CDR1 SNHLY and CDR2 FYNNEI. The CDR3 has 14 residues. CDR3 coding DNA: TGTGCCAGCAGCCCTCAAGTTGGGTACGGGGAGCTGTTTTTT. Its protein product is CASSPQVGYGELFF.

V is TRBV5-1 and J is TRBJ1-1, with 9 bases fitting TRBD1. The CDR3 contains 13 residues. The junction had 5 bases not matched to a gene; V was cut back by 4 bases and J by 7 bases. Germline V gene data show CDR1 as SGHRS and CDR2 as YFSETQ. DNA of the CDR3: TGCGCCAGCAGCCCGGGACAGGGAGGTGAAGCTTTCTTT. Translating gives CASSPGQGGEAFF.

CDR3 nucleotide sequence: TGTGCCAGTAGTATGGGGCAGACAGCCTACGAGCAGTACTTC. Translated, it gives CASSMGQTAYEQYF. The chain couples TRBV19 to TRBJ2-7; tentatively, D is TRBD1 (5 bases). V lost 3 bases and J 2 bases, leaving 11 bases between the germline ends. The CDR3 sequence is 14 residues long. CDR1 and CDR2 (germline): LNHDA, SQIVND (reference sequence).

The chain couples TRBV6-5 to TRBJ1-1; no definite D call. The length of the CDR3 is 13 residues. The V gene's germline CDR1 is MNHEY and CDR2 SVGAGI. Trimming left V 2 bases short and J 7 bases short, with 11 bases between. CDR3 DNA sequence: TGTGCCAGCAGTTACGGGGTCCGGGATGAAGCTTTCTTT. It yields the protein CASSYGVRDEAFF.

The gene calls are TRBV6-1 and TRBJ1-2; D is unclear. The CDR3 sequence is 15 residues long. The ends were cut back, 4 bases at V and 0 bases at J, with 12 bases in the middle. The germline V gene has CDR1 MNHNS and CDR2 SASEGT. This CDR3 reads CASSVEFGANYGYTF. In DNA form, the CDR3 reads TGTGCCAGCAGTGTGGAATTCGGGGCTAACTATGGCTACACCTTC.

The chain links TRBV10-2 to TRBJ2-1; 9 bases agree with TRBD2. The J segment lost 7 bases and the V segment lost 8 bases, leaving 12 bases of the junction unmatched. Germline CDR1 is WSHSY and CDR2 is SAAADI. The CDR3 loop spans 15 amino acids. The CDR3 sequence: CASGVRASGNNEQFF. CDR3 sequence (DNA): TGCGCCAGCGGGGTTAGGGCTAGCGGGAATAATGAGCAGTTCTTC.

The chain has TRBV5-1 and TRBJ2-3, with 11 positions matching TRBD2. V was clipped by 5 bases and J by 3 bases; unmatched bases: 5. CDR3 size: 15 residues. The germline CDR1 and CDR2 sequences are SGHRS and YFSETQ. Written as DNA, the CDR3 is TGCGCCAGCAGAGCTCTAGCGGGAGGTACAGATACGCAGTATTTT. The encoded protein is CASRALAGGTDTQYF.

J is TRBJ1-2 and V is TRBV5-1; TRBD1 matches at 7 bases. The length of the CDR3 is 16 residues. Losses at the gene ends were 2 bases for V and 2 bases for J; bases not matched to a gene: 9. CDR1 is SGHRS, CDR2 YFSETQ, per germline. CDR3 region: CASSLGSTGPNYGYTF. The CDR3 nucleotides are TGCGCCAGCAGCTTAGGGTCGACAGGGCCCAACTATGGCTACACCTTC.

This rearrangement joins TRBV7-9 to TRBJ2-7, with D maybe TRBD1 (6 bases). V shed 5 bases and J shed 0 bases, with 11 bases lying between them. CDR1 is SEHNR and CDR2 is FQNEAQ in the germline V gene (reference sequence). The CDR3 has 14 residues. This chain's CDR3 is CASSPTGNSYEQYF. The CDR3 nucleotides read TGTGCCAGCAGCCCAACAGGGAACTCCTACGAGCAGTACTTC.

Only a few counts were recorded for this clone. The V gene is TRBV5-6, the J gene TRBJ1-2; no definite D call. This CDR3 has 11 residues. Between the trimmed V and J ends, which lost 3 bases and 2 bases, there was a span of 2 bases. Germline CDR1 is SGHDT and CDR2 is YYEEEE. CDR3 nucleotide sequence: TGTGCCAGCAGCTACAACTATGGCTACACCTTC. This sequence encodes CASSYNYGYTF.

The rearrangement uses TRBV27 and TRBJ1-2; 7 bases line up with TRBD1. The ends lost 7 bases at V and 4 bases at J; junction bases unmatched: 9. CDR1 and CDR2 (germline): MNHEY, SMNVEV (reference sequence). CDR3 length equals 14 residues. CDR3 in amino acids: CASKGGRGTYGYTF. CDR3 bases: TGTGCCAGCAAAGGGGGCAGGGGAACCTATGGCTACACCTTC.

The CDR3 is CAISESMSGVETQYF. The DNA of the CDR3 is TGTGCCATCAGTGAAAGTATGTCGGGAGTTGAGACCCAGTACTTC. The rearrangement joins TRBV10-3 to TRBJ2-5; the D gene is possibly TRBD2 (6 bases). The CDR3 loop spans 15 amino acids. Germline V gives CDR1 ENHRY, CDR2 SYGVKD. Trimming took 3 bases from V and 5 from J, leaving 16 bases between them.

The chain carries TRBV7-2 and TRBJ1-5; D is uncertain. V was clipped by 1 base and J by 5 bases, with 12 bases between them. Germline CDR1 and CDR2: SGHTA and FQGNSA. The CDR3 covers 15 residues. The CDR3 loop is CASSLGRPGDQPQHF. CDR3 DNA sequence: TGTGCCAGCAGCTTAGGGCGGCCAGGCGATCAGCCCCAGCATTTT.